These 28 T cell receptor beta chains originate from one sample sequenced in a study of long-term antiretroviral therapy in people with HIV. immunoSEQ v3.0 was run at survey level. Here immunoSEQ multiplex PCR was the method, and the copy in TCRdb shows in-frame clones only, minus some. Of 17,000 or so clones detected, 95% appear once; the ten largest clones hold just over 1.4%. Specimen: unsorted PBMCs, collected less than 12 years after starting antiretroviral therapy. These receptors came from a man aged 30 to 39 with HIV.

This clone has only one observation. The chain combines TRBV9 with TRBJ2-3; tentatively, D is TRBD2 (6 bases). V shed 6 bases and J shed 4 bases, with 18 bases lying between them. Germline-derived CDR1 and CDR2 are SGDLS and YYNGEE. The CDR3 covers 15 residues. The chain's CDR3 is CASTTTSAPADTQYF. CDR3 coding DNA: TGTGCCAGCACGACGACTAGTGCTCCTGCAGATACGCAGTATTTT.

The chain couples TRBV5-4 to TRBJ2-7; weak D call: TRBD1 (6 bases). The V end lost 4 bases, the J end lost 1 base, and 9 bases lay between the germline ends. This CDR3 comprises 13 residues. Looked up from germline, CDR1 is SGHNT and CDR2 is YYREEE (reference sequence). In DNA, the CDR3 is TGTGCCAGCAGCCTACAGGGTTCCTACGAGCAGTACTTC. Amino acid sequence: CASSLQGSYEQYF.

The chain is built from TRBV19 and TRBJ2-3; weak D call: TRBD1 (6 bases). The CDR3 spans 16 residues. The V end was cut by 4 bases, the J end by 3 bases, with 17 bases between. CDR1 and CDR2 (germline): LNHDA, SQIVND (reference sequence). CDR3 DNA: TGTGCCAGTAGTAAGCCCGAGGGGGTTTGGACAGATACGCAGTATTTT. It yields the protein CASSKPEGVWTDTQYF.

This rearrangement joins TRBV2 to TRBJ2-2; 7 bases are a match to TRBD1. Germline lookup yields CDR1 SNHLY and CDR2 FYNNEI. Trimming took 7 bases from V and 4 from J; bases not matched to a gene: 6. The CDR3 runs to 14 residues. CDR3 in DNA: TGTGCCAGCACTCCGACAGGGACCACCGGGGAGCTGTTTTTT. This sequence encodes CASTPTGTTGELFF. The full variable domain, with the rest looked up from reference TRBV2 and TRBJ2-2, is EPEVTQTPSHQVTQMGQEVILRCVPISNHLYFYWYRQILGQKVEFLVSFYNNEISEKSEIFDDQFSVERPDGSNFTLKIRSTKLEDSAMYFCASTPTGTTGELFFGEGSRLTVL.

The chain combines TRBV27 with TRBJ2-5, with D maybe TRBD2 (6 bases). The germline gives CDR1 MNHEY, CDR2 SMNVEV (reference sequence). The CDR3 spans 15 residues. V was pared by 8 bases and J by 5 bases, with 21 bases between. The CDR3 DNA sequence: TGTGCCAGCGTTAGCGGTCGGGGCAGGCGGGAGACCCAGTACTTC. Translation gives CASVSGRGRRETQYF.

The chain couples TRBV6-1 to TRBJ1-2, with TRBD1 matching 9 bases. This CDR3 is 12 amino acids long. V was pared by 5 bases and J by 6 bases, with 1 base of the junction left unmatched. CDR1 and CDR2 (germline): MNHNS, SASEGT. The CDR3 loop reads CASSNRGHGYTF. CDR3 nucleotides: TGTGCCAGCAGTAACAGGGGGCATGGCTACACCTTC.

CDR3 coding DNA: TGTGCCAGCAGTTGGACAGGGGTTGAGCAGTTCTTC. Protein sequence: CASSWTGVEQFF. V and J are TRBV6-5 and TRBJ2-1; 9 nucleotides line up with TRBD1. V was pared by 4 bases and J by 9 bases, with 1 base of the junction left unmatched. The CDR3 covers 12 residues. Germline CDR1 reads MNHEY; CDR2 reads SVGAGI.

This clone appeared once. The chain joins TRBV6-1 to TRBJ2-3; 9 bases line up with TRBD2. Germline CDR1 MNHNS, CDR2 SASEGT. This CDR3 is built from 15 residues. With V trimmed by 6 bases and J by 2 bases, 6 bases remained unmatched. The CDR3 region is CASSLSSGTTDTQYF. The DNA of the CDR3 is TGTGCCAGCAGCCTTTCTAGCGGGACCACAGATACGCAGTATTTT.

This chain links TRBV2 with TRBJ2-3; perhaps TRBD2 as D (7 bases). This CDR3 is built from 13 residues. With 8 bases removed from V and 6 bases from J, the gap between germline ends came to 15 bases. Germline V lookup: CDR1 SNHLY, CDR2 FYNNEI. The CDR3 nucleotides are TGTGCCAGCGGGGACCGGGGGGCGGATACGCAGTATTTT. It yields the protein CASGDRGADTQYF.

The genes are TRBV28 and TRBJ2-7; a possible D gene is TRBD2 (5 bases). The CDR3 spans 16 residues. V gave up 1 base and J gave up 2 bases, with 15 bases separating them. From germline, CDR1 is MDHEN and CDR2 SYDVKM. Written as DNA, the CDR3 is TGTGCCAGCAGTTTATCCCGGGGTCCCCCCCCCTACGAGCAGTACTTC. This encodes CASSLSRGPPPYEQYF.

The chain links TRBV5-1 to TRBJ1-2; 7 bases align to TRBD1. The V gene's germline CDR1 is SGHRS and CDR2 YFSETQ. This CDR3 contains 16 residues. V was pared by 1 base and J by 6 bases, with 12 bases of the junction left unmatched. CDR3 region: CASSLPGQTSLHGYTF. The CDR3 region has the DNA TGCGCCAGCAGCTTGCCGGGACAGACCTCCCTCCATGGCTACACCTTC. Looking up the rest from reference TRBV5-1 and TRBJ1-2 gives the full variable domain: KAGVTQTPRYLIKTRGQQVTLSCSPISGHRSVSWYQQTPGQGLQFLFEYFSETQRNKGNFPGRFSGRQFSNSRSEMNVSTLELGDSALYLCASSLPGQTSLHGYTFGSGTRLTVV.

J is TRBJ2-3 and V is TRBV18, with unresolved D. Germline V gene data show CDR1 as KGHSH and CDR2 as LQKENI. Trimming stripped 3 bases from V and 0 bases from J, with 4 bases between. This CDR3 has 13 amino acids. CDR3 residues: CASSPPSTDTQYF. The CDR3 DNA reads as TGTGCCAGCTCACCCCCGAGCACAGATACGCAGTATTTT.

The chain carries TRBV5-6 and TRBJ2-5; a weak D match, TRBD2 (6 bases). Looked up from germline, CDR1 is SGHDT and CDR2 is YYEEEE. There are 14 residues in the CDR3. V gave up 1 base and J gave up 5 bases, with 12 bases separating them. CDR3 amino acids: CASSLWDSRETQYF. Here the CDR3 DNA reads TGTGCCAGCAGCTTGTGGGACTCTCGGGAGACCCAGTACTTC. Together with reference TRBV5-6 and TRBJ2-5, the CDR3 gives the full variable domain: DAGVTQSPTHLIKTRGQQVTLRCSPKSGHDTVSWYQQALGQGPQFIFQYYEEEERQRGNFPDRFSGHQFPNYSSELNVNALLLGDSALYLCASSLWDSRETQYFGPGTRLLVL.

V and J are TRBV5-1 and TRBJ1-4, with D possibly being TRBD1 (5 bases). Germline V CDR1 and CDR2: SGHRS, YFSETQ. The CDR3 consists of 16 residues. Between the trimmed V and J ends, which lost 0 bases and 0 bases, there was a span of 9 bases. DNA for the CDR3: TGCGCCAGCAGCTTGGGAGGGACCGCAACTAATGAAAAACTGTTTTTT. It encodes CASSLGGTATNEKLFF.

V is TRBV7-3 and J is TRBJ2-7; D gene unclear. V was cut by 5 bases and J by 4 bases, with 12 bases left in between. Per germline, CDR1 SGHTA and CDR2 FQGTGA. There are 13 residues in the CDR3. The CDR3 region has the DNA TGTGCCAGCAGCCCCCGGCCTCATTACGAGCAGTACTTC. Protein sequence: CASSPRPHYEQYF.

This chain connects TRBV18 to TRBJ1-5; D is possibly TRBD1 (5 bases). The CDR3 covers 16 residues. CDR1 and CDR2 from the germline V gene are KGHSH and LQKENI. The ends were cut back, 0 bases at V and 2 bases at J, with 11 bases in the middle. For the CDR3, the DNA is TGTGCCAGCTCACCACCATCGGGGGTTGGCAATCAGCCCCAGCATTTT. This codes for CASSPPSGVGNQPQHF.

The CDR3 DNA follows: TGTGCCAGTAGTCCCTCGGGGAATCAGCCCCAGCATTTT. It encodes CASSPSGNQPQHF. The V call is TRBV19, the J call TRBJ1-5, with D hard to call. The CDR3 consists of 13 residues. V gave up 5 bases and J gave up 4 bases, with 9 bases separating them. CDR1 and CDR2 (germline): LNHDA, SQIVND (reference sequence).

V and J are TRBV5-4 and TRBJ2-3; D gene unclear. The CDR3 consists of 15 residues. In germline, CDR1 is SGHNT, CDR2 YYREEE (reference sequence). V was pared by 7 bases and J by 6 bases, with 21 bases between. The CDR3 DNA sequence: TGTGCCAGCCCCGCCTTAGACCCCACTGGGGATACGCAGTATTTT. Its translation is CASPALDPTGDTQYF.

The chain recombines TRBV10-3 with TRBJ1-4; unclear D gene. Trimming took 1 base from V and 2 from J, leaving 8 bases between them. CDR1 ENHRY and CDR2 SYGVKD come from the germline V gene. CDR3 length equals 15 residues. CDR3 sequence reads: CAISEFDTTNEKLFF. The DNA for the CDR3 is TGTGCCATCAGTGAGTTCGACACTACTAATGAAAAACTGTTTTTT.

The chain combines TRBV30 with TRBJ2-1; the D is unclear. Trimming removed 6 bases from V and 4 bases from J, with 7 bases in between. This CDR3 contains 11 residues. The V gene's germline CDR1 is GTSNPN and CDR2 SVGIG (reference sequence). This CDR3 reads CACDQYNEQFF. CDR3 nucleotide sequence: TGTGCCTGCGACCAGTACAATGAGCAGTTCTTC.

V gene TRBV19 combines with J gene TRBJ2-6; D is unresolved. CDR1 LNHDA and CDR2 SQIVND come from the germline V gene (reference sequence). V shed 3 bases and J shed 3 bases, with 15 bases lying between them. The CDR3 sequence is 17 residues long. CDR3 nucleotides: TGTGCCAGTAGTATGAGGCAGTCTGGAGTTGGGGCCAACGTCCTGACTTTC. Its protein is CASSMRQSGVGANVLTF.

The rearrangement joins TRBV7-2 to TRBJ1-4, with TRBD1 matching 8 bases. The CDR3 sequence is 14 residues long. The germline gives CDR1 SGHTA, CDR2 FQGNSA. J gave up 5 bases and V 1 base, and 0 bases lay outside the gene matches. The CDR3, as DNA: TGTGCCAGCAGCTTAGGACAGGGGAATGAAAAACTGTTTTTT. Amino acids: CASSLGQGNEKLFF.

The chain uses TRBV7-3 and TRBJ1-2, with D uncertain. The germline V gene encodes CDR1 SGHTA and CDR2 FQGTGA. The CDR3 is made up of 13 amino acids. With 1 base removed from V and 8 bases from J, the gap between germline ends came to 11 bases. The CDR3 sequence is CASSLREAEGYTF. CDR3 DNA sequence: TGTGCCAGCAGCTTAAGGGAGGCGGAAGGCTACACCTTC.

The chain joins TRBV27 to TRBJ2-1, with D tentatively TRBD2 (5 bases). CDR3 length: 13 amino acids. V was pared by 6 bases and J by 5 bases, with 11 bases between. The germline V gene encodes CDR1 MNHEY and CDR2 SMNVEV (reference sequence). The CDR3 here is CASRTGVDNEQFF. In nucleotides, the CDR3 is TGTGCCAGCAGGACCGGGGTGGACAATGAGCAGTTCTTC.

The V and J genes are TRBV30 and TRBJ1-2, with D hard to call. This CDR3 is built from 12 residues. CDR1 GTSNPN and CDR2 SVGIG come from the germline V gene (reference sequence). Deletions cut 5 bases from V and 2 bases from J, with 9 bases between. The CDR3 DNA follows: TGTGCCTGGGATCCCATCAACTATGGCTACACCTTC. This codes for CAWDPINYGYTF.

The rearrangement joins TRBV5-1 to TRBJ2-1; D gene ambiguous. V lost 0 bases and J lost 6, with 4 bases in between. Germline CDR1 and CDR2: SGHRS and YFSETQ. CDR3 size: 12 residues. The CDR3 DNA reads as TGCGCCAGCAGCTTGGAAAGCAATGAGCAGTTCTTC. Translated, it gives CASSLESNEQFF.

The chain couples TRBV30 to TRBJ2-7; 9 bases agree with TRBD1. The CDR3 is 13 amino acids. Germline assignment: CDR1 GTSNPN and CDR2 SVGIG (reference sequence). Losses at the gene ends were 2 bases for V and 6 bases for J; bases not matched to a gene: 5. This chain's CDR3 is CAWSRGQGSEQYF. As DNA, the CDR3 is TGTGCCTGGAGTAGAGGACAGGGGAGCGAGCAGTACTTC.

V is TRBV5-1 and J is TRBJ1-2; TRBD1 matches at 8 bases. CDR3 length equals 16 residues. The junction had 11 bases not matched to a gene; V was cut back by 4 bases and J by 3 bases. The germline V gene has CDR1 SGHRS and CDR2 YFSETQ. This CDR3 is CASSGGQATLHYGYTF. The CDR3 nucleotides are TGCGCCAGCAGCGGGGGACAGGCTACCCTGCACTATGGCTACACCTTC. Full variable domain (outside the CDR3, taken from reference TRBV5-1 and TRBJ1-2): KAGVTQTPRYLIKTRGQQVTLSCSPISGHRSVSWYQQTPGQGLQFLFEYFSETQRNKGNFPGRFSGRQFSNSRSEMNVSTLELGDSALYLCASSGGQATLHYGYTFGSGTRLTVV.